This T cell receptor (beta chain) was identified in a study of T cells expressing NK-cell markers. In the study overall: Sorted CD3+CD56-NKG2C+, CD3+CD56+NKG2C- and CD3+CD56+NKG2C+ T cells were the source of the TCR beta repertoires.

Using the 5' RACE reads, TCRdb records one entry per CDR3 protein without DNA. The sample's table shows 500,000 to 600,000 distinct CDR3 sequences. The receptor was derived from a man younger than 35 in good health. The sample was blood T cells: a sorted CD56 or NKG2C T cell subset, CD4+ or CD8+ T cells, or bulk PBMC T cells (not recorded which).

The CDR3: CASSLGQGNTGELFF. This chain joins TRBV5-1 and TRBJ2-2; TCRdb returns TRBD1, unconfirmable since there is no DNA. The germline CDR1 and CDR2 sequences are SGHRS and YFSETQ. The CDR3 contains 15 residues. Together with reference TRBV5-1 and TRBJ2-2, the CDR3 gives the full variable domain: KAGVTQTPRYLIKTRGQQVTLSCSPISGHRSVSWYQQTPGQGLQFLFEYFSETQRNKGNFPGRFSGRQFSNSRSEMNVSTLELGDSALYLCASSLGQGNTGELFFGEGSRLTVL.